One T cell receptor beta chain is described in this entry. Its cognate antigen is unknown. The donors were members of the validation cohort comprising approximately 120 subjects, separate from the roughly 670-subject first cohort. Germline V gene data show CDR1 as KGHSH and CDR2 as LQKENI. The CDR3 spans 18 residues. Losses at the gene ends were 0 bases for V and 1 base for J; bases not matched to a gene: 11. The data derive from a study of cytomegalovirus exposure and HLA in healthy donors. General study results and limits: The authors listed 150 to 200 TCR beta chains as cytomegalovirus-associated. According to a subsequent analysis, TCR clusters identified in the first cohort showed a tendency to co-occur across the approximately 120 validation repertoires. There were some public TCRs occurring in many donors, but most TCR sequences were rare.

Sequencing used immunoSEQ multiplex PCR; TCRdb keeps in-frame clones, though not all of them. The sample consists of about 57,000 clones, 89% of them appearing once. Sequencing input: PBMCs. The V call is TRBV18, the J call TRBJ1-1, with 7 bases fitting TRBD1. This TCR was sampled from a woman aged 18-29 years in good health and CMV-seronegative. CDR3: CASSPPGTALWGNTEAFF. The CDR3, as DNA: TGTGCCAGCTCACCACCTGGGACAGCCTTGTGGGGGAACACTGAAGCTTTCTTT.